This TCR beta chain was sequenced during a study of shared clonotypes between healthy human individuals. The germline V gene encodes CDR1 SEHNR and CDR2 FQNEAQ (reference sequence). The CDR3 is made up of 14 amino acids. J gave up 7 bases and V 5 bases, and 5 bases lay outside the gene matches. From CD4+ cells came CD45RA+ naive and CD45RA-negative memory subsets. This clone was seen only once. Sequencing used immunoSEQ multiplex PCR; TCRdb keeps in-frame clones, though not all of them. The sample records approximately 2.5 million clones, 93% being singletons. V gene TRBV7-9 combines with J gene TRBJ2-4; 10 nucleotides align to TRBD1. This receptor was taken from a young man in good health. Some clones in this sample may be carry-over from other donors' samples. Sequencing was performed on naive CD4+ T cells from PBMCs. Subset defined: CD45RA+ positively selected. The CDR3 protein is CASSHGQGGNIQYF. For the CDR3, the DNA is TGTGCCAGCAGCCACGGACAGGGGGGTAACATTCAGTACTTC.